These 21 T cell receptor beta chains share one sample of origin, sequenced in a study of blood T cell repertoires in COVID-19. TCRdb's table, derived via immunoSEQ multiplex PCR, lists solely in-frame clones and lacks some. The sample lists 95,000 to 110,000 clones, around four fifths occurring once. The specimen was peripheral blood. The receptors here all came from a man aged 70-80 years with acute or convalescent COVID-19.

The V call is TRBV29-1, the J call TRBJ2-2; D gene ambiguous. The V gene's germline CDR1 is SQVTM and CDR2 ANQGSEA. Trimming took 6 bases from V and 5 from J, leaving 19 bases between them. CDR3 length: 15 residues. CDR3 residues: CSVLPGDSGTGELFF. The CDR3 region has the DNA TGCAGCGTCCTCCCCGGTGATTCGGGTACCGGGGAGCTGTTTTTT.

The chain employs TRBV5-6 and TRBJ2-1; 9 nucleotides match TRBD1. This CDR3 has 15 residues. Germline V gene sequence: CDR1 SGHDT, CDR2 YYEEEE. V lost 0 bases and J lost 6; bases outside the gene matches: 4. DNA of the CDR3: TGTGCCAGCAGCTTGGTCCGGACAGGGGTCAATGAGCAGTTCTTC. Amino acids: CASSLVRTGVNEQFF. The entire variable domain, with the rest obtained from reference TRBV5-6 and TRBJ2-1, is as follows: DAGVTQSPTHLIKTRGQQVTLRCSPKSGHDTVSWYQQALGQGPQFIFQYYEEEERQRGNFPDRFSGHQFPNYSSELNVNALLLGDSALYLCASSLVRTGVNEQFFGPGTRLTVL.

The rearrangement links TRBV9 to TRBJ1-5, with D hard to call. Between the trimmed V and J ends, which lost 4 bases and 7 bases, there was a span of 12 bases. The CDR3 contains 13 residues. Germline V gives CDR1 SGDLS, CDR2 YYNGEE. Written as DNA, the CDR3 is TGTGCCAGCAGCCCGGACGGGGTACAGCCCCAGCATTTT. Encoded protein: CASSPDGVQPQHF.

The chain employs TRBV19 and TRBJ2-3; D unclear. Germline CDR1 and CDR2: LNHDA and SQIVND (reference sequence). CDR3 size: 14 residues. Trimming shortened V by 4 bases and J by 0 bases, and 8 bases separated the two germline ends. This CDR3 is CASSSKLSTDTQYF. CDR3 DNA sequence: TGTGCCAGTAGTAGTAAACTGAGCACAGATACGCAGTATTTT.

Written as DNA, the CDR3 is TGTGCCAGCAGTTGGACAGGGGGTGGTGAGCAGTTCTTC. It specifies CASSWTGGGEQFF. The V gene is TRBV6-5, the J gene TRBJ2-1, with 10 bases fitting TRBD1. This CDR3 spans 13 amino acids. Trimming at V came to 4 bases and at J to 9 bases, leaving 3 bases not matched to a gene. The germline V gene encodes CDR1 MNHEY and CDR2 SVGAGI.

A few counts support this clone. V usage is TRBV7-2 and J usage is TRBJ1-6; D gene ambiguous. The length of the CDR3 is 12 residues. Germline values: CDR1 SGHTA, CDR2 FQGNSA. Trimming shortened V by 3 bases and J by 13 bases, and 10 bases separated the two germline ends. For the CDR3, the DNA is TGTGCCAGCAGCTTCACCGGGAAGCCCCTCCACTTT. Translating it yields CASSFTGKPLHF.

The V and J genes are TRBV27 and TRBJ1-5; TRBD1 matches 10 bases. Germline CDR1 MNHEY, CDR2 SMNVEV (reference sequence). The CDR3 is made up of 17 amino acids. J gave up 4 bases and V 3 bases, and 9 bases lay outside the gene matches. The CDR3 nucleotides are TGTGCCAGCAGTTTCTACGGACAGGGGGGTGCTAATCAGCCCCAGCATTTT. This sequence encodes CASSFYGQGGANQPQHF.

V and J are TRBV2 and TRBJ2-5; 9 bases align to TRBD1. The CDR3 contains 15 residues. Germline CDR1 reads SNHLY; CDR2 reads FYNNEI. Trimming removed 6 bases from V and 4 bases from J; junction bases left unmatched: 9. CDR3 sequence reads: CASSPGQGIPETQYF. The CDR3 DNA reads TGTGCCAGCAGCCCTGGACAGGGGATTCCAGAGACCCAGTACTTC.

CDR3 amino acids: CASGLGSYNSPLHF. The CDR3 nucleotides are TGTGCCAGCGGTCTAGGCTCCTATAATTCACCCCTCCACTTT. V usage is TRBV25-1 and J usage is TRBJ1-6; D ambiguous. Germline V CDR1 and CDR2: MGHDK, SYGVNS. Trimming removed 8 bases from V and 0 bases from J, with 8 bases in between. The CDR3 loop spans 14 amino acids.

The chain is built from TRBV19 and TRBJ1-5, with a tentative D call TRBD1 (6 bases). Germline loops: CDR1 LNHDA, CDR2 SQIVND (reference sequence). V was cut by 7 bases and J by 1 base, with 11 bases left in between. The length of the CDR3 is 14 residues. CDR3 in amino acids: CASTLGQSNQPQHF. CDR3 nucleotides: TGTGCCAGTACTTTGGGACAAAGCAATCAGCCCCAGCATTTT.

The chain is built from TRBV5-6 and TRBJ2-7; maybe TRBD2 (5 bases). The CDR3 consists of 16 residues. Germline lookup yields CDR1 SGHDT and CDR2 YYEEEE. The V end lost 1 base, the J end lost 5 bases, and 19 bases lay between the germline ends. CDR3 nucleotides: TGTGCCAGCAGCTTGAATCCGCGCCCGCCGGAGGACGAGCAGTACTTC. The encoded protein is CASSLNPRPPEDEQYF.

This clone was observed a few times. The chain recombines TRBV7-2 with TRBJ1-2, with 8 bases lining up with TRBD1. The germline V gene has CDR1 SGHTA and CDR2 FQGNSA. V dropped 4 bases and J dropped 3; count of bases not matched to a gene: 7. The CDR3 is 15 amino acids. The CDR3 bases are TGTGCCAGCAGCTCCGGACAGGGCCTGGACTATGGCTACACCTTC. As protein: CASSSGQGLDYGYTF.

In nucleotides, the CDR3 is TGTGCCACCAGTCAGTACGGGGATACGCAGTATTTT. It specifies CATSQYGDTQYF. The chain uses TRBV24-1 and TRBJ2-3; no clear D gene. The germline V gene has CDR1 KGHDR and CDR2 SFDVKD. This CDR3 region has 12 residues. V lost 6 bases and J lost 6, with 9 bases in between.

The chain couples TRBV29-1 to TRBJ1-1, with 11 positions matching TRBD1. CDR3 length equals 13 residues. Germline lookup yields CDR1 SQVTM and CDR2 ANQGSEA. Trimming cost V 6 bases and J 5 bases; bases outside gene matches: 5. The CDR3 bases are TGCAGCGTGGGGACAGGGGGTTGGACTGAAGCTTTCTTT. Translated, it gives CSVGTGGWTEAFF.

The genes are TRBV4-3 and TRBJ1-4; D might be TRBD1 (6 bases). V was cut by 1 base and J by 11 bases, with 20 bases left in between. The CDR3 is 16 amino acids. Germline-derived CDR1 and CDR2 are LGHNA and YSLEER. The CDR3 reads CASSQGAGDTFFKLFF. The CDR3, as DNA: TGCGCCAGCAGCCAAGGAGCCGGGGACACTTTTTTCAAACTGTTTTTT.

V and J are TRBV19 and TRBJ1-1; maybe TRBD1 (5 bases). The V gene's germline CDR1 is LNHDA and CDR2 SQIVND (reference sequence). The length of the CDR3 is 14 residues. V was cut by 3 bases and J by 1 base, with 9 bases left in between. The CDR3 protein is CASSIGGGNTEAFF. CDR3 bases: TGTGCCAGTAGTATCGGGGGGGGGAACACTGAAGCTTTCTTT.

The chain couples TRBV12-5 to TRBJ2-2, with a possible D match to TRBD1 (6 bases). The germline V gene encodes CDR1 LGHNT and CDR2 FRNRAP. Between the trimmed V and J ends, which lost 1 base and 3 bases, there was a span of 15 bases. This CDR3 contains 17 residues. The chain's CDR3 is CASGLERQVFYTGELFF. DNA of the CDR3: TGTGCTAGTGGTTTGGAAAGACAGGTGTTTTACACCGGGGAGCTGTTTTTT.

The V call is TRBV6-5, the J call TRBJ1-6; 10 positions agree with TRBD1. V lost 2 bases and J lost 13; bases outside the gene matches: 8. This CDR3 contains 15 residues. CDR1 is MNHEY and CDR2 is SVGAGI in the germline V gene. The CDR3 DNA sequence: TGTGCCAGCAGTTACACCGGGACAGGGGAGTCCCCCCTCCACTTT. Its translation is CASSYTGTGESPLHF.

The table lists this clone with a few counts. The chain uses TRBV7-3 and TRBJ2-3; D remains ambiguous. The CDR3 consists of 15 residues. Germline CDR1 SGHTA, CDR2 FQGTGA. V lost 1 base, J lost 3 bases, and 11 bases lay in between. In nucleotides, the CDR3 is TGTGCCAGCAGCTTAAACCCTACCGGGACAGATACGCAGTATTTT. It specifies CASSLNPTGTDTQYF.

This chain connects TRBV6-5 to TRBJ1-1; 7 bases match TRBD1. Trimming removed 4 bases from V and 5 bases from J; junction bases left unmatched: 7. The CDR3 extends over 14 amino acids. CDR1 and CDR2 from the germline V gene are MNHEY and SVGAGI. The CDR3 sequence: CASSSETGWTEAFF. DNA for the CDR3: TGTGCCAGCAGTTCCGAGACAGGGTGGACTGAAGCTTTCTTT.

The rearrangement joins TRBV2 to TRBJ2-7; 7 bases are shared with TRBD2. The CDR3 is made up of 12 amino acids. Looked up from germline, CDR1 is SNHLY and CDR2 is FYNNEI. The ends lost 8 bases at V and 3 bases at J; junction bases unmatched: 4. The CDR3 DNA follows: TGTGCCAGCGCTAGCGGAGTCTACGAGCAGTACTTC. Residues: CASASGVYEQYF.